Sequencing of this T cell receptor beta chain was carried out in a study of blood T cell repertoires in COVID-19. Study at large: The cDNA or gDNA used as material had been derived from T cells, B-cell-depleted T cells, or PBMCs.

In the study's own analysis: Amplification of reference gene primers provided the estimated nucleated cell counts. Method: immunoSEQ multiplex PCR; TCRdb's copy keeps in-frame clones and lacks some. V and J calls and clone size come straight from that table; D and trimming were deduced from the DNA. The profile shows about 88,000 clones, around nine tenths of them singletons. The sequenced sample consisted of peripheral blood. The clonotype was recovered from a woman of 80 years or more with acute or convalescent COVID-19.

The CDR3 protein is CATSSYGVRATEAFF. The CDR3 nucleotides read TGTGCCACCAGCAGTTACGGGGTAAGGGCCACTGAAGCTTTCTTT. The chain is built from TRBV15 and TRBJ1-1; D ambiguous. Germline CDR1 is LNHNV and CDR2 is YYDKDF (reference sequence). V lost 3 bases and J lost 4, with 15 bases in between. The CDR3 totals 15 residues.